These 2 T cell receptor beta chains came from one sample sequenced in a study of glioma-infiltrating T cells. TCR alpha and beta CDR3 regions were amplified from RNA using iRepertoire nested multiplex PCR. TCRdb itself ran the multiplex PCR reads through MiXCR, one entry per CDR3 protein. The sample shows approximately 89,000 distinct CDR3 sequences, 20% to 25% of them seen only once. The sequenced sample was glioma tissue, nonneoplastic brain tissue, or PBMCs (not recorded which). Receptors were obtained from a human donor with low-grade glioma or glioblastoma, undergoing nonglioma brain surgery, or in good health (not recorded which).

The chain has TRBV19 and TRBJ2-7; 7 bases match TRBD1. J lost 5 bases, V lost 1 base, and 14 bases had no gene match. Per the germline V gene, CDR1 is LNHDA and CDR2 is SQIVND (reference sequence). This CDR3 is 17 amino acids long. Written as DNA, the CDR3 is TGTGCCAGTAGTATAGGGGAACAGGGGATCGCCCGCCACGAGCAGTACTTC. This sequence encodes CASSIGEQGIARHEQYF. Full variable domain (missing parts from reference TRBV19 and TRBJ2-7): DGGITQSPKYLFRKEGQNVTLSCEQNLNHDAMYWYRQDPGQGLRLIYYSQIVNDFQKGDIAEGYSVSREKKESFPLTVTSAQKNPTAFYLCASSIGEQGIARHEQYFGPGTRLTVT.

There are many counts of this clonotype. This chain uses TRBV29-1 with TRBJ1-1, with D uncertain. Trimming removed 5 bases at V and 5 bases at J, with 15 bases between. This CDR3 region has 13 residues. Looked up from germline, CDR1 is SQVTM and CDR2 is ANQGSEA. The CDR3 DNA reads as TGCAGCGTTTCATATGAGGGCCGAACTGAAGCTTTCTTT. Translating it yields CSVSYEGRTEAFF.